The clone carrying this T cell receptor beta chain was seen a few times. Profiling relied on immunoSEQ multiplex PCR, and the TCRdb table lists in-frame clones only, not all of them. The sample has around 230,000 clones, roughly 88% seen once. Germline CDR1 is LNHDA and CDR2 is SQIVND (reference sequence). CDR3 size: 15 residues. Trimming took 6 bases from V and 0 from J, leaving 12 bases between them. These data are taken from a study of blood T cell repertoires in COVID-19. This chain uses TRBV19 with TRBJ1-3; possible D gene TRBD1, 5 bases. The receptor was isolated from a woman aged 40 to 50 with acute COVID-19. The sample comprised PBMCs or T cells enriched from blood (not recorded which). The CDR3 DNA sequence: TGTGCCAGTAGGAACCAGGGTGGCTCTGGAAACACCATATATTTT. It yields the protein CASRNQGGSGNTIYF. Filled out from reference TRBV19 and TRBJ1-3, the complete variable domain reads DGGITQSPKYLFRKEGQNVTLSCEQNLNHDAMYWYRQDPGQGLRLIYYSQIVNDFQKGDIAEGYSVSREKKESFPLTVTSAQKNPTAFYLCASRNQGGSGNTIYFGEGSWLTVV.